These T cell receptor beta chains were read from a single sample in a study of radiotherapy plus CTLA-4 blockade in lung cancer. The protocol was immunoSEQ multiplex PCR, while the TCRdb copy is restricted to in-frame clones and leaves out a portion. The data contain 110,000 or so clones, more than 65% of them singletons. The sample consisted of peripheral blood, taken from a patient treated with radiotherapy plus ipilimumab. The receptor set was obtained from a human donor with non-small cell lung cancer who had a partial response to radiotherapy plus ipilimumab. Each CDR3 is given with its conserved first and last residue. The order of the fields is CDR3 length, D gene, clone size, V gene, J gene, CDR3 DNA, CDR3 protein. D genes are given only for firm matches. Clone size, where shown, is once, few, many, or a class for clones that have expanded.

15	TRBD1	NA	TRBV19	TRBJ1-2	TGTGCCAGTAGTATTCTGGACAGGGACCGCTATGGCTACACCTTC	CASSILDRDRYGYTF
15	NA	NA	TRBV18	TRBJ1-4	TGTGCCAGCTCACAAGGACAGACTACTAATGAAAAACTGTTTTTT	CASSQGQTTNEKLFF
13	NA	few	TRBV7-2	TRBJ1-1	TGTGCCAGCAGCTTCGGCAGGGTCACTGAAGCTTTCTTT	CASSFGRVTEAFF
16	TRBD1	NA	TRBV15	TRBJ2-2	TGTGCCACCAGCAGAGTGACAGGGGGCTGGGGCGGGGAGCTGTTTTTT	CATSRVTGGWGGELFF
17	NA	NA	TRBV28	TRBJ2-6	TGTGCCAGCAGACCGGGACACGGGATCTCTAGGGCCAACGTCCTGACTTTC	CASRPGHGISRANVLTF
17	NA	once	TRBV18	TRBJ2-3	TGTGCCAGCTCACCAGCTAAACTAGCCCAGAAAGGAGATACGCAGTATTTT	CASSPAKLAQKGDTQYF
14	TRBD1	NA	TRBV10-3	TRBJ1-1	TGTGCCATCACCACAGGGGAGCTGTCCACTGAAGCTTTCTTT	CAITTGELSTEAFF
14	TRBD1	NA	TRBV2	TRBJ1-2	TGTGCCAGCAAAGAGGGGGCAACTTCGTATGGCTACACCTTC	CASKEGATSYGYTF
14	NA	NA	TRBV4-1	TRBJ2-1	TGCGCCAGCAGTCTAGACTCTTCTTACAATGAGCAGTTCTTC	CASSLDSSYNEQFF
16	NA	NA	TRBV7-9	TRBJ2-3	TGTGCCAGCAGTTTGACCGGGACTGGCCTCACAGATACGCAGTATTTT	CASSLTGTGLTDTQYF
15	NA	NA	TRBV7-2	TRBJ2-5	TGTGCCAGCACCGTTGGGGGACAAAAGCGTGAGACCCAGTACTTC	CASTVGGQKRETQYF
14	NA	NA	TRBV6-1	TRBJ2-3	TGTGCCAGCAGTCGGACACTCAGCACAGATACGCAGTATTTT	CASSRTLSTDTQYF
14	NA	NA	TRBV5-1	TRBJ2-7	TGCGCCAGCAGACCCTCGGGTAGGTCGCGCGGGCAGTACTTC	CASRPSGRSRGQYF
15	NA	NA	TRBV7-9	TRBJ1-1	TGTGCCAGCAGCTTAGCGATCAGATTGAACACTGAAGCTTTCTTT	CASSLAIRLNTEAFF
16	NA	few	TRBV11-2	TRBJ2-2	TGTGCCAGCAGCGGGAGGGGGAAACGGAACACCGGGGAGCTGTTTTTT	CASSGRGKRNTGELFF
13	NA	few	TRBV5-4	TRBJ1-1	TGTGCCAGCTTCAAGAGGGGAGGGACTGAAGCTTTCTTT	CASFKRGGTEAFF
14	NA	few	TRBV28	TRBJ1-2	TGTGCCAGCAGTTTTGGGCAGGCTAACTATGGCTACACCTTC	CASSFGQANYGYTF
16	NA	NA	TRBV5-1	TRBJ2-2	TGCGCCAGCAGCTTGGAACCCCGGGTGGACACCGGGGAGCTGTTTTTT	CASSLEPRVDTGELFF
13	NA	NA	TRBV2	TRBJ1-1	TGTGCCAGCTGGGGGGGCGCGGACACTGAAGCTTTCTTT	CASWGGADTEAFF
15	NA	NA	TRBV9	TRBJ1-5	TGTGCCAGCAGCGTAGCTGGGGCCGGCAATCAGCCCCAGCATTTT	CASSVAGAGNQPQHF
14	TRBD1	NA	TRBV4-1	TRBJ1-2	TGCGCCAGCAGCCAAGAGGACAGGGCCTATGGCTACACCTTC	CASSQEDRAYGYTF
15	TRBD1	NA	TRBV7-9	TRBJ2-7	TGTGCCAGCAGCTGGGGACAGGGTAGCTCCTACGAGCAGTACTTC	CASSWGQGSSYEQYF
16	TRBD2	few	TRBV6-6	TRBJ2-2	TGTGCCAGCAGAAGCGGGAGGGGGTTCAACACCGGGGAGCTGTTTTTT	CASRSGRGFNTGELFF
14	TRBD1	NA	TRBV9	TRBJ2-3	TGTGCCACCAATACAGGGGAAGGCACAGATACGCAGTATTTT	CATNTGEGTDTQYF
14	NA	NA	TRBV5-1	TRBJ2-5	TGCGCCAGCAGCCCGACAGGTTTTCAAGAGACCCAGTACTTC	CASSPTGFQETQYF
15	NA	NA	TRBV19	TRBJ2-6	TGTGCCAGTGGGCCCAGGGTTACTGGGGCCAACGTCCTGACTTTC	CASGPRVTGANVLTF
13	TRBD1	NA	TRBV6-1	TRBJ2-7	TGTGCCAGCACCCCGGGACAGGGTTACGAGCAGTACTTC	CASTPGQGYEQYF
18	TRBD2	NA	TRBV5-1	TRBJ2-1	TGCGCCAGCAGCTTGGCCGTGACTAGCGGTTTCTCCTACAATGAGCAGTTCTTC	CASSLAVTSGFSYNEQFF
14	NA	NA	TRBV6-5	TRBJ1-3	TGTGCCAGCAGTTTTAGGGGAAAGGAAAACACCATATATTTT	CASSFRGKENTIYF
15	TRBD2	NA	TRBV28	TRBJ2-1	TGTGCCAGCATTAATAGCGGGAGGGCCTACAATGAGCAGTTCTTC	CASINSGRAYNEQFF
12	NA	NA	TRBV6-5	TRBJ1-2	TGTGCCAGCAGTGTCTCTAACTATGGCTACACCTTC	CASSVSNYGYTF
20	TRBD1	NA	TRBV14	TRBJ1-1	TGTGCCAGCAGCCGGTTCATTCGGACAGGGAGGAGGCTCATGAACACTGAAGCTTTCTTT	CASSRFIRTGRRLMNTEAFF
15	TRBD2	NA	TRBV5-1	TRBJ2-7	TGCGCCAGCAGCTTGGGGCGGGAGCTCGTCGACGAGCAGTACTTC	CASSLGRELVDEQYF
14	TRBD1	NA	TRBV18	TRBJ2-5	TGTGCCAGCGCTCCGGGACAGAAAGAAGAGACCCAGTACTTC	CASAPGQKEETQYF
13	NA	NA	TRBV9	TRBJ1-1	TGTGCCAGCAGCGCGACAGGGAACACTGAAGCTTTCTTT	CASSATGNTEAFF
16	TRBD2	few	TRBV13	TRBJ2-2	TGTGCCAGCAGCTTAGGGGGACTAGCGGGAGACGGGGAGCTGTTTTTT	CASSLGGLAGDGELFF
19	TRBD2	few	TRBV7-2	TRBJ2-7	TGTGCCAGCAGTCCCCACCCCGGGACTAGCGGGCCCACCACCTACGAGCAGTACTTC	CASSPHPGTSGPTTYEQYF
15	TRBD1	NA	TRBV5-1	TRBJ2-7	TGCGCCAGCTGCCTACCGGGACAGGAGACCTACGAGCAGTACTTC	CASCLPGQETYEQYF
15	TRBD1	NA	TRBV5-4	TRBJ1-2	TGTGCCAGCAGCTTGGGTAGGGGGCAGAGCTATGGCTACACCTTC	CASSLGRGQSYGYTF
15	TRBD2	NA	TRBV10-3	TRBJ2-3	TGTGCCATCAGTGACTTCAAAGCGGGAACAGATACGCAGTATTTT	CAISDFKAGTDTQYF
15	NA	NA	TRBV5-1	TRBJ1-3	TGCGCCAGCAGCTTCGGAGCTATCTCTGGAAACACCATATATTTT	CASSFGAISGNTIYF
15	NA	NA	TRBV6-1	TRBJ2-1	TGTGCCAGCAGTTCTCAAAGCGGCAGCTACAATGAGCAGTTCTTC	CASSSQSGSYNEQFF
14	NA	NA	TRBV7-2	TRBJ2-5	TGTGCCAGCAGCTACCGGGGGGCGCGAGAGACCCAGTACTTC	CASSYRGARETQYF